The rows below give T cell receptor beta chains drawn from one sample of a study of cytomegalovirus exposure and HLA in healthy donors. Produced via immunoSEQ multiplex PCR; TCRdb's table is partial and in-frame only. Here the sample spans 100,000 or so clones, about 75% being singletons. The specimen was PBMCs. These receptors were obtained from a man younger than 45 in good health and CMV-seropositive. Each CDR3 is given with its conserved first and last residue. The D gene is left open where the match is weak. A row's size may be missing; if present it is once, few, many or a size class.

J gene: TRBJ2-2; clone size: NA; V gene: TRBV5-1; D gene: TRBD2; CDR3 protein: CASSLPGLTTGELFF; CDR3 DNA: TGCGCCAGCAGCTTACCGGGACTAACGACCGGGGAGCTGTTTTTT
J gene: TRBJ1-2; clone size: many; V gene: TRBV4-1; D gene: NA; CDR3 protein: CASSQALGGGGEYGYTF; CDR3 DNA: TGCGCCAGCAGCCAAGCGCTGGGCGGGGGAGGCGAATATGGCTACACCTTC
J gene: TRBJ1-2; clone size: NA; V gene: TRBV7-6; D gene: NA; CDR3 protein: CASSLGSSLSF; CDR3 DNA: TGTGCCAGCAGCTTAGGTTCTAGTCTATCCTTC
J gene: TRBJ2-3; clone size: NA; V gene: TRBV30; D gene: TRBD2; CDR3 protein: CAWGGRRTSGTTDTQYF; CDR3 DNA: TGTGCCTGGGGGGGTCGGAGGACTAGCGGCACCACAGATACGCAGTATTTT
J gene: TRBJ2-1; clone size: NA; V gene: TRBV6-5; D gene: NA; CDR3 protein: CASSYGGNEQFF; CDR3 DNA: TGTGCCAGCAGTTACGGGGGGAATGAGCAGTTCTTC
J gene: TRBJ2-3; clone size: NA; V gene: TRBV5-4; D gene: TRBD2; CDR3 protein: CASSLAETSGGAFTDTQYF; CDR3 DNA: TGTGCCAGCAGCTTGGCCGAGACTAGCGGGGGGGCCTTTACAGATACGCAGTATTTT
J gene: TRBJ2-5; clone size: NA; V gene: TRBV6-5; D gene: NA; CDR3 protein: CASSTPQGRQETQYF; CDR3 DNA: TGTGCCAGCAGCACCCCGCAGGGTCGCCAAGAGACCCAGTACTTC
J gene: TRBJ1-6; clone size: once; V gene: TRBV27; D gene: TRBD1; CDR3 protein: CASSLSGTGGISPLHF; CDR3 DNA: TGTGCCAGCAGTTTAAGTGGGACAGGGGGAATTTCACCCCTCCACTTT
J gene: TRBJ1-4; clone size: NA; V gene: TRBV13; D gene: NA; CDR3 protein: CASSLSPNEKLFF; CDR3 DNA: TGTGCCAGCAGCTTATCTCCTAATGAAAAACTGTTTTTT
J gene: TRBJ2-3; clone size: NA; V gene: TRBV30; D gene: NA; CDR3 protein: CAWTPRDTQYF; CDR3 DNA: TGTGCCTGGACCCCCCGGGATACGCAGTATTTT
J gene: TRBJ1-1; clone size: once; V gene: TRBV4-1; D gene: NA; CDR3 protein: CASSQVVIGGSGNTEAFF; CDR3 DNA: TGCGCCAGCAGCCAAGTTGTTATCGGTGGCAGCGGAAACACTGAAGCTTTCTTT
J gene: TRBJ1-2; clone size: few; V gene: TRBV5-4; D gene: TRBD1; CDR3 protein: CASSLGRDRGGYTF; CDR3 DNA: TGTGCCAGCAGCTTGGGCCGGGACAGGGGTGGCTACACCTTC
J gene: TRBJ2-1; clone size: NA; V gene: TRBV19; D gene: TRBD2; CDR3 protein: CASSIPGGGEGEQFF; CDR3 DNA: TGTGCCAGTAGTATCCCAGGCGGGGGGGAGGGTGAGCAGTTCTTC
J gene: TRBJ1-6; clone size: NA; V gene: TRBV18; D gene: TRBD1; CDR3 protein: CASSTTGDNSPLHF; CDR3 DNA: TGTGCCAGCTCAACGACAGGGGATAATTCACCCCTCCACTTT
J gene: TRBJ2-2; clone size: NA; V gene: TRBV11-2; D gene: NA; CDR3 protein: CASSLGPRVTLNTGELFF; CDR3 DNA: TGTGCCAGCAGCTTAGGTCCCAGGGTGACCTTAAACACCGGGGAGCTGTTTTTT
J gene: TRBJ1-2; clone size: NA; V gene: TRBV10-3; D gene: TRBD1; CDR3 protein: CAISGTGSGYTF; CDR3 DNA: TGTGCCATCAGTGGGACAGGATCGGGCTACACCTTC